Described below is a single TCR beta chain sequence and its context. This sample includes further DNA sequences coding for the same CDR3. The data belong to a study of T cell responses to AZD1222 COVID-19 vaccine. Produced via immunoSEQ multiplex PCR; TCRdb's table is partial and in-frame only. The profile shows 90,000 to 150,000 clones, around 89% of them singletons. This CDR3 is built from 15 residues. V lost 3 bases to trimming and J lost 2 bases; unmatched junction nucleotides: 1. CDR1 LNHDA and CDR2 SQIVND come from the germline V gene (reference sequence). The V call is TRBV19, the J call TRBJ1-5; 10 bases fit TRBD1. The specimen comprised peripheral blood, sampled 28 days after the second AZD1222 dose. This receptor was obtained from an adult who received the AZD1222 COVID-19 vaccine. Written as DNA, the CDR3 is TGTGCCAGTAGTATCGGGACAGGGGGCAATCAGCCCCAGCATTTT. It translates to CASSIGTGGNQPQHF.